The clone carrying this TCR beta chain was picked up one time. Its antigen is currently unknown. These data belong to a study of cytomegalovirus exposure and HLA in healthy donors. Study observations and caveats: Reports indicate that TCR beta sequences accurately predicted the HLA-A and HLA-B alleles of most subjects.

60 Vbeta and 13 Jbeta primers were used in PCR. Profiled with immunoSEQ multiplex PCR; TCRdb holds only in-frame clones, not every one. The top ten hold roughly 6.3% of the sample, which has approximately 190,000 clones, over 80% seen once. There were likely unrecorded immune exposures, though donors were nominally healthy when sampled. The receptor comes from a man aged 40-55 years in good health and CMV-seropositive. The specimen sequenced was PBMCs.

The CDR3 loop is CASSPRPGLGNEQYF. The CDR3 coding sequence is TGTGCCAGCAGCCCCAGACCGGGACTGGGGAACGAGCAGTACTTC. The genes are TRBV11-3 and TRBJ2-7; a weak D match, TRBD2 (6 bases). The CDR3 consists of 15 residues. Germline CDR1 reads SGHNT; CDR2 reads YENEEA. V dropped 5 bases and J dropped 5 bases, with 19 bases sitting between them.